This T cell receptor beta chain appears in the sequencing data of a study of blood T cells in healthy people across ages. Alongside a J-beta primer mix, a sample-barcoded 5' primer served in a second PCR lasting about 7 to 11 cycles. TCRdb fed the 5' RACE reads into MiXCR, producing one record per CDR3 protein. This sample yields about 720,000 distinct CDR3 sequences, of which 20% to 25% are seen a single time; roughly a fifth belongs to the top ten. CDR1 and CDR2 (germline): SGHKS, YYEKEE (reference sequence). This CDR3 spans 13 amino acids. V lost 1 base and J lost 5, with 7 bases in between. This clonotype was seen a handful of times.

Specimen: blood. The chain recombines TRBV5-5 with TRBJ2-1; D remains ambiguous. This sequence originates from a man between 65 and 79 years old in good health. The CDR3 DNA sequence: TGTGCCAGCAGCTTGACAACTGACAATGAGCAGTTCTTC. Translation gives CASSLTTDNEQFF.